This T cell receptor beta chain was sequenced during a study of T cell changes during pregnancy in multiple sclerosis. Trimming removed 4 bases from V and 2 bases from J; junction bases left unmatched: 4. CDR1 is SGHRS and CDR2 is YFSETQ in the germline V gene. This CDR3 has 14 amino acids. This clone was seen once. Other DNA sequences within the sample encode an identical CDR3. The table came from immunoSEQ multiplex PCR; TCRdb's copy has only in-frame clones and leaves some out. Here the sample spans 50,000 to 70,000 clones, around nine tenths being singletons. This TCR derives from a female donor with multiple sclerosis, enrolled in a pregnancy study. The sequenced sample was peripheral blood, obtained in the second trimester of pregnancy. The chain combines TRBV5-1 with TRBJ1-1, with 8 positions matching TRBD1. CDR3 protein: CASSHGQGNTEAFF. The CDR3 DNA is TGCGCCAGCAGCCACGGACAGGGAAACACTGAAGCTTTCTTT.